The 2 T cell receptor beta chains presented below share a single source sample, sequenced in a study of blood T cell repertoires in COVID-19. The data were produced by immunoSEQ multiplex PCR, yet TCRdb's version contains in-frame clones alone and is incomplete. Among around 260,000 clones listed, around 86% were seen once. The specimen sequenced was peripheral blood. The receptors originated from a woman aged 60-75 years with COVID-19, enrolled during active disease.

V and J are TRBV15 and TRBJ2-7; D is unclear. V was cut by 0 bases and J by 7 bases, with 10 bases left in between. The CDR3 runs 13 residues. Germline CDR1 reads LNHNV; CDR2 reads YYDKDF (reference sequence). The CDR3 sequence: CATSRDRIEEQYF. The CDR3 DNA sequence: TGTGCCACCAGCAGAGATCGAATAGAAGAGCAGTACTTC.

The chain recombines TRBV7-9 with TRBJ1-6; the match to TRBD1 covers 7 bases. The CDR3 is 15 residues long. Germline V CDR1 and CDR2: SEHNR, FQNEAQ (reference sequence). After removal of 5 bases from V and 7 bases from J, the junction contained 8 bases not matched to a gene. The CDR3 DNA is TGTGCCAGCAGCCCAACCCGACAGGGAAATTCACCCCTCCACTTT. It codes for CASSPTRQGNSPLHF.